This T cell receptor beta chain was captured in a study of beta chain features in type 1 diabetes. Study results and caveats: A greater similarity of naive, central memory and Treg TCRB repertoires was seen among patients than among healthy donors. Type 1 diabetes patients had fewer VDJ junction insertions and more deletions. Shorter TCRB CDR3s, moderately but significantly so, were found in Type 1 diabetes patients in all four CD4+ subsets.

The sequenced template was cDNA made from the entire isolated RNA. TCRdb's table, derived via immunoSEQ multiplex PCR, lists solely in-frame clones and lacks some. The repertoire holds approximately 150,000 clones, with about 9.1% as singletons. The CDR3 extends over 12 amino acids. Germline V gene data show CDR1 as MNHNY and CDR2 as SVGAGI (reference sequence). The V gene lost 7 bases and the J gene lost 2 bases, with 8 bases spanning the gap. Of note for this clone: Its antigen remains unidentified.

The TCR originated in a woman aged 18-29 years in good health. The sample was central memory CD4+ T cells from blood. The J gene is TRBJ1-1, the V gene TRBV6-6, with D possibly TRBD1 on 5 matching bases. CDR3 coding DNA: TGTGCCAGCACCGACAGAAACACTGAAGCTTTCTTT. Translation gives CASTDRNTEAFF.